This TCR beta chain was identified in a study of identifying expanded T cells in peripheral blood (dated by TCRdb to between 2018 and 2021). For context, the study as a whole: Technical replicates were generated by sequencing separate aliquots of the same genomic DNA pool, with four replicates compared pairwise. What the study reported, not specific to this receptor: Variance in clone template counts between approximately 2-week samples significantly increased with total template count across all healthy donors. The binomial model flagged approximately 1.2 differentially abundant clones between technical replicates, compared with approximately 16 over about two weeks and approximately 20 over approximately four weeks. It was expected by the authors that biological variance in healthy repertoires might increase further over much longer intervals, such as months to years. Across all healthy-donor time intervals, the beta-binomial model significantly lowered both the number of clones called differentially abundant and the false-positive rate.

The immunoSEQ Assay, which relies on bias-controlled multiplex PCR amplification of genomic DNA, was used to profile TCRbeta CDR3 regions. On the authors' methods: The absolute abundance of each unique TCRbeta CDR3 region was quantified after sequences were collapsed and filtered. Differential abundance was assessed using a binomial (Fisher-equivalent) model and a beta-binomial model in which time-dependent variance fitted from healthy donors was added. Clones with fewer than 5 combined templates were removed, and differential abundance was called for clones with a Benjamini-Hochberg FDR below 0.01. The form v = (b*log(k)+a)^2 was used to model beta-binomial variance as a function of total template count across the two samples. Sourced from immuneACCESS, this table was stored by TCRdb with only in-frame sequences that have V and J called. A share of the clones is absent; for the studies checked, an unresolved V gene accounts for under half, and the remainder has no known explanation. That table supplies the V and J calls and clone size; D and trimming were determined from the DNA. The sample table shows 45,000 to 75,000 clones, and approximately 82% are seen once. Approximately 15% of the sample is in the top ten clones.

In the case of this clone: There is no known antigen for this receptor. Base qualities are missing; no much larger clone stands one base away.

During the collection period, no infections or other immune events were recorded for the healthy donors. To calibrate time-dependent variance in a beta-binomial model of T-cell clone differential abundance, blood repertoires from healthy donors were used as a training cohort. There were roughly 10 healthy donors in the training cohort, of whom 3 were female and 7 were male. The donors were between roughly 29 and 64 years old, with an average age of approximately 45 years. Whole blood, obtained from a commercial supplier, was collected from each healthy donor at three time points spaced around 2 weeks apart. For immunosequencing, genomic DNA was extracted from whole blood that had not been sorted. The source material was blood. The TCR sequence derives from a person aged 18 to 75 in good health.

DNA sequence: TGTGCCAGCAGATCGGACCCTCTAACCCAGTACTTC. Protein translation: CASRSDPLTQYF. The rearranged segments are TRBV11-3 and TRBJ2-5; no confident D gene assignment can be made. Based on the germline V gene, the CDR1 and CDR2 sequences are SGHNT and YENEEA. V was cut back by 6 bases and J by 8 bases, leaving a gap of 13 bases between them. The CDR3, from cysteine to phenylalanine, totals 12 residues. The CDR3 DNA has 36 bases and is translated from base 1. Extended through the reference TRBV11-3 and TRBJ2-5 proteins, this CDR3 yields the full variable domain: EAGVVQSPRYKIIEKKQPVAFWCNPISGHNTLYWYLQNLGQGPELLIRYENEEAVDDSQLPKDRFSAERLKGVDSTLKIQPAELGDSAVYLCASRSDPLTQYFGPGTRLLVL.